Below are 8 T cell receptor beta chains sequenced from a single sample in a study of T cell responses to AZD1222 COVID-19 vaccine. Repertoires were generated with immunoSEQ multiplex PCR, while TCRdb's copy carries only in-frame clones and drops some. This table holds 110,000 to 150,000 clones, just over 90% found once. The source was peripheral blood, collected 28 days after the second AZD1222 dose. The receptors originated from an adult who received the AZD1222 COVID-19 vaccine.

The chain uses TRBV24-1 and TRBJ2-1, with D unresolved. Germline CDR1 reads KGHDR; CDR2 reads SFDVKD. The CDR3 covers 13 residues. V was clipped by 7 bases and J by 5 bases, with 11 bases between them. CDR3 amino acids: CATRGIANNEQFF. The DNA for the CDR3 is TGTGCCACCAGGGGGATAGCCAACAATGAGCAGTTCTTC.

The chain is built from TRBV7-9 and TRBJ1-3; D is unclear. Germline V gives CDR1 SEHNR, CDR2 FQNEAQ (reference sequence). The CDR3 runs 15 residues. The V end was cut by 2 bases, the J end by 4 bases, with 12 bases between. CDR3 loop: CASSLKGLGGNTIYF. For the CDR3, the DNA is TGTGCCAGCAGCTTAAAAGGCTTGGGCGGAAACACCATATATTTT.

The chain uses TRBV5-4 and TRBJ1-6; 11 nucleotides agree with TRBD1. J gave up 9 bases and V 3 bases, and 5 bases lay outside the gene matches. Germline lookup yields CDR1 SGHNT and CDR2 YYREEE (reference sequence). This CDR3 comprises 15 residues. CDR3 nucleotides: TGTGCCAGCAGCTCCGGACAGGGGGCGATTTCACCCCTCCACTTT. Translation gives CASSSGQGAISPLHF.

This clone came up a few times. This rearrangement joins TRBV3-1 (or the pseudogene TRBV3-2) to TRBJ2-7; D is ambiguous. The V end lost 0 bases, the J end lost 5 bases, and 14 bases lay between the germline ends. CDR3 length: 15 residues. The germline V gene has CDR1 LGHDT and CDR2 YNNKEL (reference sequence). CDR3 in amino acids: CASSQDYGRSNEQYF. The CDR3 DNA is TGTGCCAGCAGCCAAGATTATGGCAGGAGCAACGAGCAGTACTTC.

The chain combines TRBV7-9 with TRBJ2-5, with 8 bases identical to TRBD2. Germline CDR1 reads SEHNR; CDR2 reads FQNEAQ (reference sequence). The CDR3 extends over 14 amino acids. V lost 2 bases to trimming and J lost 5 bases; unmatched junction nucleotides: 4. The CDR3 sequence: CASSLQAGDETQYF. The CDR3 DNA is TGTGCCAGCAGCTTACAAGCGGGAGATGAGACCCAGTACTTC.

This chain joins TRBV19 and TRBJ1-2; TRBD1 agrees at 9 bases. Germline V gene lookup returns CDR1 LNHDA and CDR2 SQIVND (reference sequence). The CDR3 length is 12 residues. V lost 9 bases, J lost 6 bases, and 5 bases stayed unmatched. CDR3 DNA: TGTGCCAGCGTACAGGGGGCGCATGGCTACACCTTC. It codes for CASVQGAHGYTF.

V usage is TRBV5-1 and J usage is TRBJ2-3; 11 nucleotides match TRBD2. This CDR3 is 17 amino acids long. V shed 2 bases, J shed 2 bases, and the junction held 7 bases outside the gene matches. Germline V gene sequence: CDR1 SGHRS, CDR2 YFSETQ. The CDR3 DNA follows: TGCGCCAGCAGCTTATATAGCGGGAGGGATTTCACAGATACGCAGTATTTT. Protein product: CASSLYSGRDFTDTQYF.

The V gene is TRBV5-4, the J gene TRBJ1-3, with D perhaps TRBD1 (6 bases). Germline loops: CDR1 SGHNT, CDR2 YYREEE (reference sequence). The germline V and J ends were trimmed by 6 bases and 0 bases, with 16 bases remaining between them. The CDR3 runs to 16 residues. The CDR3 bases are TGTGCCAGCACCCGGGGGGGCCCCCTCTCTGGAAACACCATATATTTT. It encodes CASTRGGPLSGNTIYF.